This TCR beta chain was identified in a study of cytomegalovirus exposure and HLA in healthy donors (TCRdb year 2017). Notes on the research overall: In an earlier analysis of several hundred of the donors, 250 to 350 Gb of sequence data and roughly 100 million unique TCR beta sequences from 180 million or so T cells were reported. An early release that covered some 630 HLA-typed donors contained around 330 gigabases of sequencing data and approximately 85 million unique TCR sequences. Of the 350 to 450 genotyped donors, over 65% fell in the genetic ancestry cluster associated with self-reported Caucasian donors. The study aimed to test whether signatures of past pathogen exposure could be identified by cataloging public T cell receptors. The study used immunosequencing to profile the T cell repertoires of 670 or so subjects and linked those repertoires to cytomegalovirus serostatus. A separate validation cohort of approximately 130 different subjects was used in addition to the roughly 700-subject first cohort. The study combined high-throughput TCR immunosequencing, statistical association of individual TCRs with disease status, and machine learning to predict cytomegalovirus infection status. A later analysis re-examined previously published TCR beta repertoires from roughly 720 donors and added high-resolution HLA genotyping to investigate patterns of TCR occurrence. Rather than drawing on any new phenotypic data, the later analysis identified candidate immune exposures from TCR beta sequences and the way those sequences occurred across donors. To decide whether each TCR beta V gene segment behaved as functional or pseudogenic, an earlier analysis of some 570 of the donors relied on high-throughput TCR beta sequencing. Alongside the repertoire data, information on donor age, sex, ethnicity and CMV serostatus was compiled. Genome-wide SNP genotypes for about 60% of the roughly 670 donors were used in a later genetic analysis, which treated that subset as a discovery cohort. All discovery cohort repertoires had been generated using a single sequencing platform. HLA typing included class I and class II loci at four-digit resolution. The number of donors typed differed by locus, with about 629-640 for A, B, C, DRB1 and DQB1, around 500 for DQA1, 600 to 610 for DPA1, and around 460 for DPB1. About five DR-DQ haplotypes were treated as single units for association and clustering because of strong linkage in the cohort. Among 300 to 450 genotyped donors of the cohort, an average of about 240,000 unique TCR beta nucleotide sequences were sequenced per donor, roughly 20% of them non-productive. The research as a whole found: A further reported finding was that TCR beta sequences accurately predicted the HLA-A and HLA-B alleles for most subjects in the first cohort. The study listed 150 to 200 TCR beta chains as associated with cytomegalovirus. A later analysis found that TCR association rates varied across HLA loci, with DRB1 alleles showing the most associated TCRs and HLA-C alleles the fewest. Because counts were too low, roughly 17 rarely observed V segments, including chromosome 9 orphons, were left out of the earlier analysis of a few hundred of the donors. Immune exposure information for the cohort was limited to CMV serostatus. A later analysis reported that several top co-occurrence clusters appeared linked to parvovirus B19, influenza, CMV and Epstein-Barr virus. Most CMV-associated TCR beta chains appeared to be HLA-restricted in a later analysis, and the HLA associations seemed to be driven largely by CMV exposure. An association between a missense DCLRE1C variant and V-gene and J-gene trimming of TCR beta chains was found in a later genetic analysis and replicated in an independent cohort. When HLA alleles, especially DR and DQ, strongly co-occurred, TCR associations were difficult to assign to individual alleles. Across donors, most TCR sequences were observed very rarely, whereas some public TCRs were present in many individuals. Presence/absence analyses assumed roughly uniform sequencing depth across donors, an assumption that may not hold. The sequencing pipeline was judged likely to have produced a cluster of highly shared sequence variants as a technical artifact. A later analysis associated about 18,000 TCR beta sequences with specific HLA alleles at a false discovery rate of 0.05. In a later analysis, HLA-associated TCR beta chains showed more clonal expansion and lower generation probabilities than non-associated chains that were equally common. Linkage disequilibrium might explain the correlated functional status among segregating V segments, but an unknown experimental factor could not be excluded. In vitro tests confirmed that a few of the cytomegalovirus-associated TCR beta chains recognize cytomegalovirus antigens. The classifier was reported to diagnose cytomegalovirus status with high specificity and sensitivity in both the original and validation cohorts. The authors suggested that the approach could potentially be extended to other disease states and immunological phenotypes. The cohort was sequenced for TCR beta chains only, and without alpha or paired-chain data the features that could be detected were limited. Some IMGT-functional V segments, including TRBV6-2 and TRBV6-3, could not be told apart with the 87-base-pair reads, so those segments were excluded. HLA typing was unavailable for some donors at each locus, so association tests used only the typed subset. In an earlier analysis of about 550 of the donors, most TCR beta V segments were observed in productive rearrangements about 87% or about 30% of the time, broadly matching IMGT annotations. According to a later genetic analysis, donors in an Asian-associated ancestry cluster had fewer N-insertions in productive TCRs than the approximately 630-donor mean.

At the junction V is shortened by 4 bases and J by 4 bases, with 18 bases in between. The cysteine opens and the phenylalanine closes a CDR3 of 16 amino acids. CDR3 DNA only is kept here, 48 bases in frame from base 1. The germline V gene provides CDR1 SGHRS and CDR2 YFSETQ. The cohort consisted of approximately 670 healthy bone marrow donors. At the time of sampling, all cohort members were nominally healthy, though unrecorded immune exposures were likely present. The donor tested CMV seronegative, placing the donor among the 350 to 400 seronegative members of the cohort. Each donor provided a peripheral blood sample, and peripheral blood mononuclear cells were used for TCR beta sequencing. The Qiagen DNeasy Blood Extraction Kit was used to extract genomic DNA from the blood cell samples. As to this clone: It has no known antigen specificity. No base quality information exists; no much larger clone differs at one position.

To prepare the library, the immunoSEQ multiplex PCR assay was applied. A mixture of 60 forward primers for TCR Vbeta segments and 13 reverse primers for TCR Jbeta segments was used in the multiplex PCR. Amplification of the CDR3 region of rearranged TCR beta genes was performed with a multiplex PCR assay on genomic DNA. The amplified TCR beta libraries were sequenced on the Illumina HiSeq System as 87-base-pair reads. From the authors' description of their analysis: A later analysis counted approximately 76 million unique TCR beta chains across the roughly 700 repertoires, and approximately 11 million of these chains were shared by at least two donors. Raw reads were error-corrected and collapsed into unique sequences by a nearest-neighbor algorithm in which closely related sequences were merged to remove PCR and sequencing errors. CDR3 sequences were aligned to IMGT reference sequences to assign V, D and J gene segments. For a sequence to be retained, a match of at least six nucleotides was required to both a V gene segment and a J gene segment. A rearrangement was called productive if the CDR3 had no stop codons and remained in frame with V and J, and every other rearrangement was called non-productive. Following IMGT convention, CDR3 was defined as the stretch from the second conserved V-encoded cysteine up to the conserved J-encoded phenylalanine. The earlier analysis of roughly 590 of the donors excluded any sequence lacking an unambiguous match to a single V gene segment. In an earlier analysis of 587 of the donors, a V segment was called functional when productive rearrangements were above 56.7%, and segregating when the standard deviation between donors exceeded 5%. A statistical classification framework was developed to diagnose cytomegalovirus status using the catalog of TCR beta chain sequences. In a later analysis, TCR nucleotide sequences were compared against IMGT/GENE-DB human TR gene sequences so that V and J genes could be assigned. Using the TCRdist pipeline, a later analysis assigned CDR3 sequences along with most-parsimonious VDJ recombination scenarios. In a later analysis, each TCR beta chain was defined by its CDR3 amino acid sequence together with its V-gene family, and reads lacking a unique V-gene family were excluded. As a way to deal with suspected cross-contamination and a sequencing artifact, a later analysis dropped 592 nucleotide sequences that were highly shared and had low generation probability. For each public chain, a later analysis derived a clonal expansion index from normalized ranks of inferred template counts within each repertoire. In a later analysis, generation probabilities were computed using a VDJ recombination model fitted to out-of-frame rearrangements, and the results were checked against IGoR. In a later analysis, hypergeometric tests were used to score TCR-TCR, TCR-HLA and TCR-CMV co-occurrence, with a repertoire-size bias correction applied to TCR pairs. False discovery rates were estimated in a later analysis by permuting HLA or CMV assignments 20 times. In a later analysis, co-occurring TCRs were grouped using DBSCAN, with TCRdist sequence similarity added in when clustering inside HLA-allele-positive subsets. Repertoires with fewer than 30,000 or more than 120,000 public chains were left out of co-occurrence clustering, as were four to six repertoires with anomalous nucleotide sharing. TCRdb stores this immuneACCESS table with in-frame sequences only. Part of the clones is absent; in the studies checked, under half of the shortfall reflects unresolved V genes, and no reason is known for the rest. V and J calls and clone size are given by that table; D and trimming were obtained from the DNA. Recorded for this sample are more than 90,000 clones; under 85% of them occurred a single time. About 3.3% of the sample is held by the ten biggest clonotypes.

The sequence came from a woman in her thirties or forties in good health and CMV-seronegative. The sequenced sample was PBMCs. The chain is made from TRBV5-1 and TRBJ2-1, with TRBD2 perhaps the D gene, on 6 matching bases. The sequenced DNA: TGCGCCAGCAGCCTGGGATCAGGAGGGCCTTACAATGAGCAGTTCTTC. This gives the protein CASSLGSGGPYNEQFF.